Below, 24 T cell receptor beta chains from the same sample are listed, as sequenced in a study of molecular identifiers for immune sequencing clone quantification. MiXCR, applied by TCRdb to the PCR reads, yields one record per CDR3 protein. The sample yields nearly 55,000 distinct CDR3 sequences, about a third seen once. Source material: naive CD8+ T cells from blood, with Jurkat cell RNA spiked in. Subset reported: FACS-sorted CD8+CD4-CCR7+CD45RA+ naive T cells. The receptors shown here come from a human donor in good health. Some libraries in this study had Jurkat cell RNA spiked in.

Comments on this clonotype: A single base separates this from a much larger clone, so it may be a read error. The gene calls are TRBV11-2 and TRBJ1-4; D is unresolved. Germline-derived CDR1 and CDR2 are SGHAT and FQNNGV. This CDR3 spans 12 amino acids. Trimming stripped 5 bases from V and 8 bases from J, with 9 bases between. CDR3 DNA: TGTGCCAGCAGCGTTCGGCAAGAAAAACTGTTTTTT. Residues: CASSVRQEKLFF.

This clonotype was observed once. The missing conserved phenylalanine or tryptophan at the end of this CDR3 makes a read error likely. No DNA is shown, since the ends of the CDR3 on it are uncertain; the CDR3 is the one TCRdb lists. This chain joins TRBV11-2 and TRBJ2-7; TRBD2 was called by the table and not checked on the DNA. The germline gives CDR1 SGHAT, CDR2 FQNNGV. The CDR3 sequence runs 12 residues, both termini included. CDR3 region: CASSLGGLVLSS.

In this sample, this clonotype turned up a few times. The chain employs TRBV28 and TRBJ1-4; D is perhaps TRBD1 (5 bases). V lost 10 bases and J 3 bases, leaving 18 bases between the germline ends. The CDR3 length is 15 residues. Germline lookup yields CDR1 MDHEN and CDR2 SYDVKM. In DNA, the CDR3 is TGTGCCATCCAAGTTGGGGGTTTGGCTAATGAAAAACTGTTTTTT. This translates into CAIQVGGLANEKLFF.

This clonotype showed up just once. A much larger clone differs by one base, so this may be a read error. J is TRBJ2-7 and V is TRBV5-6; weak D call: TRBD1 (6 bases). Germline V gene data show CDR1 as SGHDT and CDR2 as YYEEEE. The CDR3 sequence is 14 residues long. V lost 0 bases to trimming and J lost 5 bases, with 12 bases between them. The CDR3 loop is CASSLGTEDHEQYF. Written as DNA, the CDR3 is TGTGCCAGCAGCTTGGGGACAGAGGACCACGAGCAGTACTTC. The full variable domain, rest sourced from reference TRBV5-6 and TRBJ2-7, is DAGVTQSPTHLIKTRGQQVTLRCSPKSGHDTVSWYQQALGQGPQFIFQYYEEEERQRGNFPDRFSGHQFPNYSSELNVNALLLGDSALYLCASSLGTEDHEQYFGPGTRLTVT.

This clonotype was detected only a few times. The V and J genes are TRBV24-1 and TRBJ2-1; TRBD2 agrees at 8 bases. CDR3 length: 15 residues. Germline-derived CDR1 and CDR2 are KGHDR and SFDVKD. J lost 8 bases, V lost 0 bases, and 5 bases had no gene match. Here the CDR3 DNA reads TGTGCCACCAGTGATTTGCTCGCGGGGGGCGATGAGCAGTTCTTC. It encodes CATSDLLAGGDEQFF.

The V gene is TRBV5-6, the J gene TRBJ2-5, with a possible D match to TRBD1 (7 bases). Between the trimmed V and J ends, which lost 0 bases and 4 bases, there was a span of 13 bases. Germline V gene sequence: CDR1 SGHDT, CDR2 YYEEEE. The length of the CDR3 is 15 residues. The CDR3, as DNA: TGTGCCAGCAGCTTGGTGCGGGACAGCAGAGAGACCCAGTACTTC. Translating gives CASSLVRDSRETQYF.

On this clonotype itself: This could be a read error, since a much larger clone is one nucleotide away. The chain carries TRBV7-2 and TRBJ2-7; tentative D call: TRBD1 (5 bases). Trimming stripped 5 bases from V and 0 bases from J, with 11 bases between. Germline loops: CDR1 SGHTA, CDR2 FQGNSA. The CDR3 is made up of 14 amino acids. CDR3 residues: CASSIVDSSYEQYF. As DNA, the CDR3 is TGTGCCAGCAGCATAGTTGACAGCTCCTACGAGCAGTACTTC.

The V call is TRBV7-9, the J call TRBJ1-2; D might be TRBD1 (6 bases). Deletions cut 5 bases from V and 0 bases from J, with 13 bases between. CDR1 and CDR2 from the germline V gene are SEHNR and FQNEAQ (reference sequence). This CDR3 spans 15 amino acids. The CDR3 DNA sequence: TGTGCCAGCAGCAGAGACAGGCGGGCTAACTATGGCTACACCTTC. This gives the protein CASSRDRRANYGYTF.

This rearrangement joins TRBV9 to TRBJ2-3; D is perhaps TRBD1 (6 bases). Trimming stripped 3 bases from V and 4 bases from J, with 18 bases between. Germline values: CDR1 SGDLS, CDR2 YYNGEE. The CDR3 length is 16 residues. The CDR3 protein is CASSADVRGNADTQYF. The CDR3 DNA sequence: TGTGCCAGCAGCGCAGACGTCAGGGGTAATGCAGATACGCAGTATTTT.

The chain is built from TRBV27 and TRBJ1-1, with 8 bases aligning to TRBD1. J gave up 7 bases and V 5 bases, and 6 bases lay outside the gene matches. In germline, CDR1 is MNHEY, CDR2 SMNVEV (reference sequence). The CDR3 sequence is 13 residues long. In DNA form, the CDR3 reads TGTGCCAGCAGTCCGGGACAGGCTAATGAAGCTTTCTTT. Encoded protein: CASSPGQANEAFF.

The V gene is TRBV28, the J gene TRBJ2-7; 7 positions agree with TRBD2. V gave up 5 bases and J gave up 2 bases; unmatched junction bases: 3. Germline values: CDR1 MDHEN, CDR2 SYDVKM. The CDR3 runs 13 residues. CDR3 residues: CASSIAGPYEQYF. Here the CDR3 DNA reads TGTGCCAGCAGTATAGCGGGCCCCTACGAGCAGTACTTC.

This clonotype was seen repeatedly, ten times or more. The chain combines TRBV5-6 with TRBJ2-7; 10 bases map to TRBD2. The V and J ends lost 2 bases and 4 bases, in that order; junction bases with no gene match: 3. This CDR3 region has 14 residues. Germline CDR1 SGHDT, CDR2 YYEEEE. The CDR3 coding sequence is TGTGCCAGCAGCTTTGGGACTAGCGAATACGAGCAGTACTTC. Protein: CASSFGTSEYEQYF.

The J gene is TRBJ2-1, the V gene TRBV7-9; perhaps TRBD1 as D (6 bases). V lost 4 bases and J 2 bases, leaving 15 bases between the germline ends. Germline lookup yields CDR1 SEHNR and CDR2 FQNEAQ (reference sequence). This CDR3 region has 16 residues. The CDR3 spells CASSSIQGYPYNEQFF. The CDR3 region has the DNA TGTGCCAGCAGCTCGATACAGGGATACCCCTACAATGAGCAGTTCTTC.

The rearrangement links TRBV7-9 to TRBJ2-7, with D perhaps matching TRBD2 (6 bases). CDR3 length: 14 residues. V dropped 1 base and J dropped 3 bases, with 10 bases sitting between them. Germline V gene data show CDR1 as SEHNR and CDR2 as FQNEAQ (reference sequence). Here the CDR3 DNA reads TGTGCCAGCAGCTTAGAACTAGCTGACTACGAGCAGTACTTC. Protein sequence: CASSLELADYEQYF.

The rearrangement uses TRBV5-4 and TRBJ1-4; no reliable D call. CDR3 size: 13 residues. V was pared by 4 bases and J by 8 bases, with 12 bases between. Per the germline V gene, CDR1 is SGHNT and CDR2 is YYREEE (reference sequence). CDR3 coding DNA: TGTGCCAGCAGCCGCTGGGGAATCGAAAAACTGTTTTTT. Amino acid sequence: CASSRWGIEKLFF.

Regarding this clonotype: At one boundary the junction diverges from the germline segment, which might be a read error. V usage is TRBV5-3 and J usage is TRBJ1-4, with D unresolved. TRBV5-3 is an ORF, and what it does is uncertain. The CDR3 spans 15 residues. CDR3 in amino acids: CASSLEGGYNERLFF. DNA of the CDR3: TGTGCCAGCAGCTTGGAGGGAGGTTATAATGAAAGACTGTTTTTT.

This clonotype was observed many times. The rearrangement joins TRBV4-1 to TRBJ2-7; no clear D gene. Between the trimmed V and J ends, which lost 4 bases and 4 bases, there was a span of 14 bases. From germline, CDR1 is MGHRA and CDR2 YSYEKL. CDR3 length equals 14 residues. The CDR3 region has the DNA TGCGCCAGCAGCCCCCCCAGTAGAAAGTACGAGCAGTACTTC. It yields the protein CASSPPSRKYEQYF.

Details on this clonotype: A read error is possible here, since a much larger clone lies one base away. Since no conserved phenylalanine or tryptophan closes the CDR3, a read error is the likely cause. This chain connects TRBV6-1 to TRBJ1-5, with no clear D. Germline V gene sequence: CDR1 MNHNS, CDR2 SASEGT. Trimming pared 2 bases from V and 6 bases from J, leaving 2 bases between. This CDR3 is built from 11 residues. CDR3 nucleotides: TGTGCCAGCAGTGAAATTCAGCCCCAGCATTAT. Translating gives CASSEIQPQHY.

CDR3 DNA sequence: TGTGCCACTGGACGGGCTTTCTTT. It encodes CATGRAFF. V gene TRBV12-3 or TRBV12-4 combines with J gene TRBJ1-1; D unresolved. The CDR3 contains 8 residues. Between the trimmed V and J ends, which lost 10 bases and 11 bases, there was a span of 8 bases.

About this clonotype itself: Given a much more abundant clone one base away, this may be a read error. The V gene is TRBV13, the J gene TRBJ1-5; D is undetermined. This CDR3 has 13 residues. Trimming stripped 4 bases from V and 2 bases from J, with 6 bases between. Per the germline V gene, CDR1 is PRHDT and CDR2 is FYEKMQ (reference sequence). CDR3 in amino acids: CASSYAGNQPQHF. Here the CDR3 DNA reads TGTGCCAGCAGCTACGCGGGCAATCAGCCCCAGCATTTT. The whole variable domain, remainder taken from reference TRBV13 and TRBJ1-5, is AAGVIQSPRHLIKEKRETATLKCYPIPRHDTVYWYQQGPGQDPQFLISFYEKMQSDKGSIPDRFSAQQFSDYHSELNMSSLELGDSALYFCASSYAGNQPQHFGDGTRLSIL.

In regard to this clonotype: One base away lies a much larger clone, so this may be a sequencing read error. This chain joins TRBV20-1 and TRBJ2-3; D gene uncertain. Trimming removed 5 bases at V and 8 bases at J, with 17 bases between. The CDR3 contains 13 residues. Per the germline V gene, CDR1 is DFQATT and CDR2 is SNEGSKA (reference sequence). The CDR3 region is CSAPPQPGVTQYF. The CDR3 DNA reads TGCAGTGCTCCTCCTCAACCCGGTGTTACGCAGTATTTT.

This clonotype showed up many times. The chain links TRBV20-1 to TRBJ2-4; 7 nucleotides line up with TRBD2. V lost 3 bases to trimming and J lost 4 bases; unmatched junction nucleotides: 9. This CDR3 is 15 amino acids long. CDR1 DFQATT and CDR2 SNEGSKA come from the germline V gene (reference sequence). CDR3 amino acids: CSASPLGEGKNIQYF. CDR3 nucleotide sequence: TGCAGTGCTAGTCCCCTGGGGGAGGGGAAAAACATTCAGTACTTC.

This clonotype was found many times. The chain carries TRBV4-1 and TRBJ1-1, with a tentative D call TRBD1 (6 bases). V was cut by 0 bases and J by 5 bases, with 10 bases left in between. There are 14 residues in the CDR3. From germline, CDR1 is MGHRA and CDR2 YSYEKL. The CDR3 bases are TGCGCCAGCAGCCAAGATGCAGGGGCAACTGAAGCTTTCTTT. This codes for CASSQDAGATEAFF.

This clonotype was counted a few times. CDR3 DNA: TGTGCCAGCAGCCAAGCCGGGACTAGTGACGAGCAGTACTTC. This encodes CASSQAGTSDEQYF. This chain connects TRBV3-1 to TRBJ2-7, with 8 bases fitting TRBD2. Germline loops: CDR1 LGHDT, CDR2 YNNKEL (reference sequence). CDR3 length: 14 residues. The V segment lost 1 base and the J segment 5 bases; nucleotides outside the gene matches: 4.